The rows below give T cell receptor beta chains drawn from one sample of a study of blood T cells in healthy people across ages. Using its own MiXCR run on the 5' RACE reads, TCRdb lists one record per CDR3 protein. The sample contains 500,000 to 700,000 distinct CDR3 sequences, approximately 30% of which appear only once. The sample consisted of blood. These TCRs come from a woman older than 75 in good health. CDR3s include the opening cysteine and the closing phenylalanine or tryptophan. D genes are given only for firm matches. Clone size appears in some rows only: once, few, many, or a class for an expanded clone.

TGTGCCAGTCGCGGGACTAGCGACGATACGCAGTATTTT	CASRGTSDDTQYF	TRBV6-6	TRBD2	TRBJ2-3	many
TGTGCCAGCAGGGGACAGGGCAGACACGAGCAGTACTTC	CASRGQGRHEQYF	TRBV27	TRBD1	TRBJ2-7	many
TGTGCCAGCCGGGGTCCAGCCAGGGGAATGAATGGCTACACCTTC	CASRGPARGMNGYTF	TRBV6-2/TRBV6-3	.	TRBJ1-2	many
TGTGCCAGCAGCGTCCACAGGGGAGAAAGCGCTGGAAACACCATATATTTT	CASSVHRGESAGNTIYF	TRBV3-1	TRBD1	TRBJ1-3	few
TGTGCCAGCAGCTTAGGGGGACAGGGCATGGGAGAGACCCAGTACTTC	CASSLGGQGMGETQYF	TRBV7-2	TRBD1	TRBJ2-5	once
TGCAGTGCTAGGAGGACAGGGAATAAGGAAGCTTTCTTT	CSARRTGNKEAFF	TRBV20-1	TRBD1	TRBJ1-1	.
TGTGCCAGCAGTTATACGACTAGCGGGGACTTCCTGAACGAGCAGTACTTC	CASSYTTSGDFLNEQYF	TRBV6-5	TRBD2	TRBJ2-7	many
TGTGCCAGCAGTCCAGGGGGGGCTCCGGGGCAGCCCCAGCATTTT	CASSPGGAPGQPQHF	TRBV12-3/TRBV12-4	TRBD1	TRBJ1-5	.
TGCAGTGCTACCCAGACCGGGGCCCGTTCACCCCTCCACTTT	CSATQTGARSPLHF	TRBV20-1	.	TRBJ1-6	.
TGCAGTGCTAGTCCCGAAGGGGTCTTGTACGAGCAGTACTTC	CSASPEGVLYEQYF	TRBV20-1	.	TRBJ2-7	many
TGTGCCAGCAGGGACACACTCGATTCACCCCTCCACTTT	CASRDTLDSPLHF	TRBV6-2/TRBV6-3	.	TRBJ1-6	.
TGTGCCAGCAGGGCGGCTGGGCCGGGCGGCTACACCTTC	CASRAAGPGGYTF	TRBV25-1	.	TRBJ1-2	.
TGCAGCGTTGGACAGGGAGGGGATACGCAGTATTTT	CSVGQGGDTQYF	TRBV29-1	.	TRBJ2-3	many
TGTGCCAGCAGCTTAGGGGCGGGCCTTCGGAATGAGCAGTTCTTC	CASSLGAGLRNEQFF	TRBV7-2	.	TRBJ2-1	.
TGTGCCAGCAGCTTAAGCCCCCTATTCGATGAGCAGTTCTTC	CASSLSPLFDEQFF	TRBV7-2	.	TRBJ2-1	once
TGTGCCAGCGGCGGAGGACAGATCCAAGAGACCCAGTACTTC	CASGGGQIQETQYF	TRBV6-1	.	TRBJ2-5	many
TGTGCCAGCAGCTCTTCGGACAGGGCCTACGAGCAGTACTTC	CASSSSDRAYEQYF	TRBV11-2	TRBD1	TRBJ2-7	many
TGTGCCAGCAGCCCACCACAGGGTCATACGCAGTATTTT	CASSPPQGHTQYF	TRBV7-3	.	TRBJ2-3	.
TGTGCCAGCAGCCAACGGACAGACCCTAGCAATCAGCCCCAGCATTTT	CASSQRTDPSNQPQHF	TRBV28	.	TRBJ1-5	many
TGTGCCAGCAGGTATTTGGGGAGGGAGACCCAGTACTTC	CASRYLGRETQYF	TRBV6-2/TRBV6-3	.	TRBJ2-5	.
TGCAGTGCTAGGGGGGGGACCCCAAGCACAGATACGCAGTATTTT	CSARGGTPSTDTQYF	TRBV20-1	TRBD2	TRBJ2-3	many
TGTGCCAGCAGCTTGGACAGGGGGGGGACAGGGGGCGGCTATGGCTACACCTTC	CASSLDRGGTGGGYGYTF	TRBV11-2	TRBD1	TRBJ1-2	.
TGTGCCAGCAGCTCTAAGACAGGGGCCGGCACTGAAGCTTTCTTT	CASSSKTGAGTEAFF	TRBV7-9	TRBD1	TRBJ1-1	.
TGTGCCAGCAGCGTAGGGGCAGGGGATGGCTACACCTTC	CASSVGAGDGYTF	TRBV9	.	TRBJ1-2	.
TGCAGTGCTGGGACAGGGAAGGGGGTTTGGACCTTC	CSAGTGKGVWTF	TRBV20-1	TRBD1	TRBJ1-2	.
TGCGCCAGCAGCCCGACGGAATTAAAAGCCTCCTACGAGCAGTACTTC	CASSPTELKASYEQYF	TRBV5-1	.	TRBJ2-7	.
TGCGCCAGCAGCTTGGCCTTAGGCAGCACTGAAGCTTTCTTT	CASSLALGSTEAFF	TRBV5-1	.	TRBJ1-1	.
TGTGCCTGGAAAGGGGATAGCACAGATACGCAGTATTTT	CAWKGDSTDTQYF	TRBV30	.	TRBJ2-3	.
TGCAGTGCCTTAATATTGGGCCCGGCGACAGATACGCAGTATTTT	CSALILGPATDTQYF	TRBV20-1	.	TRBJ2-3	many
TGCGCCAGCAGCCAAGGTTGGGACAGGGGGAACACTGAAGCTTTCTTT	CASSQGWDRGNTEAFF	TRBV4-1	TRBD1	TRBJ1-1	.
TGTGCCAGCAGCCCCGGGACCCCGCGGGGCACTGAAGCTTTCTTT	CASSPGTPRGTEAFF	TRBV7-2	.	TRBJ1-1	.
TGTGCCAGCACTCGGAGCTCCTACAATGAGCAGTTCTTC	CASTRSSYNEQFF	TRBV6-2/TRBV6-3	.	TRBJ2-1	many
TGCGCCAGCAGGACTAGCGGGGGGCGGGGGAATGAGCAGTTCTTC	CASRTSGGRGNEQFF	TRBV10-2	TRBD2	TRBJ2-1	many
TGTGCCTGGAGTGTAATCGGATCCCTCCAAGAGACCCAGTACTTC	CAWSVIGSLQETQYF	TRBV30	.	TRBJ2-5	.
TGTGCCAGCAGTTTTACCGAGGGGGGCAACCACCCCTCTGGGGCCAACGTCCTGACTTTC	CASSFTEGGNHPSGANVLTF	TRBV5-5	.	TRBJ2-6	.
TGTGCCACCAGCAGAGGGACAGGGGTGGTCGAGACCCAGTACTTC	CATSRGTGVVETQYF	TRBV15	TRBD1	TRBJ2-5	many
TGCGCCAGCAGCCAAGCATACAGGGACTCTGAAGCTTTCTTT	CASSQAYRDSEAFF	TRBV4-3	.	TRBJ1-1	.
TGTGCCAGCTCACCATTGAGGGAGGAATATGGCCACACCTTC	CASSPLREEYGHTF	TRBV18	.	TRBJ1-2	.
TGTGCTAGTGGAAGGGGTTTCCTTCATAATTCACCCCTCCACTTT	CASGRGFLHNSPLHF	TRBV12-5	.	TRBJ1-6	many
TGTGCCAGCAGTGAAATGGGGACAGCTGGGGCCAACGTCCTGACTTTC	CASSEMGTAGANVLTF	TRBV2	TRBD1	TRBJ2-6	few
TGTGCCAGCAGCCAAGTACAGCGGTCAGAGACCCAGTACTTC	CASSQVQRSETQYF	TRBV4-2	.	TRBJ2-5	.
TGCAGCGTCCGACAGGTTGAAGACACTGAAGCTTTCTTT	CSVRQVEDTEAFF	TRBV29-1	.	TRBJ1-1	few
TGTGCCAGCAGCCTTGACGACCCCCGAAACTATGGCCACACCTTC	CASSLDDPRNYGHTF	TRBV7-9	.	TRBJ1-2	.
TGCAGTGCTAGAGATCAAAGAGATATACTAGCGGACTTTGACAATGAGCAGTTCTTC	CSARDQRDILADFDNEQFF	TRBV20-1	TRBD2	TRBJ2-1	.
TGCGCCAGCAGCCTGAGGCCAGGGTACGAGCAGTACTTC	CASSLRPGYEQYF	TRBV5-1	.	TRBJ2-7	many
TGTGCCAGCAGCCGTGTCTCTGGAAACACCATATATTTT	CASSRVSGNTIYF	TRBV9	.	TRBJ1-3	.
TGTGCCAGCAGCCCGGACAGGGGGCCAGCAGATACGCAGTATTTT	CASSPDRGPADTQYF	TRBV7-2	TRBD1	TRBJ2-3	.
TGTGCCAGCAGCCTGAAGGGGGGCGCGAATTCACCCCTCCACTTT	CASSLKGGANSPLHF	TRBV2	.	TRBJ1-6	few